Listed below are T cell receptor beta chains from one sample, sequenced in a study of blood T cell repertoires in COVID-19. Repertoires were generated with immunoSEQ multiplex PCR, while TCRdb's copy carries only in-frame clones and drops some. The profile shows around 200,000 clones, around 86% of them singletons. What was sequenced was PBMCs or T cells enriched from blood (not recorded which). The source is a middle-aged woman with acute COVID-19. Each CDR3 is given without its conserved first and last residue. The size of a clone is reported for some rows only, either as once, few or many, or as a class for expanded clones.

>TRBV3-1/TRBV3-2|few
ASSRTGANYGYT
>TRBV5-6|NA
ASSTGTATNYGYT
>TRBV18|NA
ASSPILTGGTDTQY
>TRBV9|NA
ASSDGTGPFLSYYGYT
>TRBV6-5|NA
ASSYYNTGGNTEAF
>TRBV19|NA
ASRSAGENNEQF
>TRBV3-1/TRBV3-2|NA
ASSQDHAGNNEQF
>TRBV2|NA
ASSDWGRSGNTIY
>TRBV24-1|NA
ATSERGGRSTEAF
>TRBV5-6|NA
ASSLIALMNTEAF
>TRBV5-1|NA
ASSLSYSTHGYT
>TRBV5-5|NA
ASSRTDSPLTGELF
>TRBV2|once
ASRELAGSGELF
>TRBV5-6|NA
ASSLAPASSNSPLH
>TRBV11-3|NA
ASSPGQLNTEAF
>TRBV27|NA
ASSQKQGIYEQY
>TRBV2|NA
ASLFDRPGQGSDGYT